This T cell receptor beta chain was identified during a study of cytomegalovirus exposure and HLA in healthy donors. This PCR relied on a set of 60 Vbeta primers and 13 Jbeta primers. This table comes from immunoSEQ multiplex PCR, and its TCRdb copy is limited to in-frame clones, with some not included. The sample consists of 150,000 to 200,000 clones, roughly three quarters of them appearing once. Germline V CDR1 and CDR2: SQVTM, ANQGSEA. J lost 6 bases, V lost 7 bases, and 8 bases had no gene match. The CDR3 is 12 amino acids. Sequenced: PBMCs. The receptor was isolated from a woman aged 50 to 60 in good health and CMV-seronegative. The J gene is TRBJ2-7, the V gene TRBV29-1, with 8 bases aligning to TRBD1. The CDR3 protein is CSGSQQGGEQYF. The CDR3 region has the DNA TGCAGCGGGTCTCAACAGGGGGGCGAGCAGTACTTC.